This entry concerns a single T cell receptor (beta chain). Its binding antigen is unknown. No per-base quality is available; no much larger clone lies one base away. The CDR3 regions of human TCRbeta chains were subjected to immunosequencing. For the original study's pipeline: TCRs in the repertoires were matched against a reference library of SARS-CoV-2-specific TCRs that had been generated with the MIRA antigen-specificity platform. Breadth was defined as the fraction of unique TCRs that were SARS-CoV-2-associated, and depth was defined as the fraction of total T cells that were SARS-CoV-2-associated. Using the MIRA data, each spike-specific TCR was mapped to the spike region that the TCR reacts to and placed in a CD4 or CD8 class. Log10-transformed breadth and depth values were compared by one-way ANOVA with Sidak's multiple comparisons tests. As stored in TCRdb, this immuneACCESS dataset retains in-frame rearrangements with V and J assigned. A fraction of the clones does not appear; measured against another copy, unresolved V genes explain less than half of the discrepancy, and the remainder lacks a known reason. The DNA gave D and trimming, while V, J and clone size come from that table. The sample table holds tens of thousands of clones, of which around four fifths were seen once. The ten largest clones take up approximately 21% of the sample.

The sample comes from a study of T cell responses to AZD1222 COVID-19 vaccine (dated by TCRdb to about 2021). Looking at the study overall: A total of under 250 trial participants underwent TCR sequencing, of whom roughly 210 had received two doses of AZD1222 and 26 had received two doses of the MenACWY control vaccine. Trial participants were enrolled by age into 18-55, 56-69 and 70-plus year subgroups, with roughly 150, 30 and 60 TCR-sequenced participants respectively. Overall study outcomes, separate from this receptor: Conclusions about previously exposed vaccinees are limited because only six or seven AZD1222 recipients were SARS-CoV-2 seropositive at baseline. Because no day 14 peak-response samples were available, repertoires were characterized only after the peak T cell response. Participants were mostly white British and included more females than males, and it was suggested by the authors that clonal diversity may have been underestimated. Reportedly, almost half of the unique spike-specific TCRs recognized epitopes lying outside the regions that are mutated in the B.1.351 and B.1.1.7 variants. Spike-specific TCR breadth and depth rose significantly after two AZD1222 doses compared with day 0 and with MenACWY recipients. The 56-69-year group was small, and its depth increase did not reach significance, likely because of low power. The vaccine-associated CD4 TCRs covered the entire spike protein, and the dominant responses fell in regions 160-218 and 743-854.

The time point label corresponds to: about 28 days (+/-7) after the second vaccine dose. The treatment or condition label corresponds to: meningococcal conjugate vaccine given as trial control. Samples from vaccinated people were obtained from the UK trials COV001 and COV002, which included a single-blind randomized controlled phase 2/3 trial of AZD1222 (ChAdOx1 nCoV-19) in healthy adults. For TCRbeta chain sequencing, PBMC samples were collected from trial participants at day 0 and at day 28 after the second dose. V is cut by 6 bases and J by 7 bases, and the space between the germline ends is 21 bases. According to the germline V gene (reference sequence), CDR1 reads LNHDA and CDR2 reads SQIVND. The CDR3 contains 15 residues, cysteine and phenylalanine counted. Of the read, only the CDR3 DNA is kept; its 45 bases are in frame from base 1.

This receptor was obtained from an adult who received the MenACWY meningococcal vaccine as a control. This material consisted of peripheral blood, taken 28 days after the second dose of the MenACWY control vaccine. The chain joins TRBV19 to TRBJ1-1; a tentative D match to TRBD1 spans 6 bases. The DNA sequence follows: TGTGCCAGTAGCTTCAAACAGGGAGGGACTTATGAAGCTTTCTTT. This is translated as CASSFKQGGTYEAFF.